This TCR beta chain was identified in a study of blood T cell repertoires in COVID-19. At the level of the study: PBMCs, B-cell-depleted T cells, or T cells were the source of the cDNA or gDNA that made up the material.

All exposed participants met a person with COVID-19 within 2 weeks before entering the study. Assay: immunoSEQ multiplex PCR; the TCRdb copy retains only in-frame clones and omits some. The sample shows around 250,000 clones, 88% of them seen only once. This CDR3 contains 16 residues. The trim removed 1 base at V and 6 bases at J, leaving 9 bases unmatched. CDR1 and CDR2 (germline): KGHDR, SFDVKD. Source material: PBMCs or T cells enriched from blood (not recorded which). This TCR was recovered from a middle-aged woman who had been exposed to COVID-19. This rearrangement joins TRBV24-1 to TRBJ2-3; 7 bases line up with TRBD2. The CDR3 spells CATSDFTASGADTQYF. DNA for the CDR3: TGTGCCACCAGTGATTTTACGGCTAGCGGAGCGGATACGCAGTATTTT.